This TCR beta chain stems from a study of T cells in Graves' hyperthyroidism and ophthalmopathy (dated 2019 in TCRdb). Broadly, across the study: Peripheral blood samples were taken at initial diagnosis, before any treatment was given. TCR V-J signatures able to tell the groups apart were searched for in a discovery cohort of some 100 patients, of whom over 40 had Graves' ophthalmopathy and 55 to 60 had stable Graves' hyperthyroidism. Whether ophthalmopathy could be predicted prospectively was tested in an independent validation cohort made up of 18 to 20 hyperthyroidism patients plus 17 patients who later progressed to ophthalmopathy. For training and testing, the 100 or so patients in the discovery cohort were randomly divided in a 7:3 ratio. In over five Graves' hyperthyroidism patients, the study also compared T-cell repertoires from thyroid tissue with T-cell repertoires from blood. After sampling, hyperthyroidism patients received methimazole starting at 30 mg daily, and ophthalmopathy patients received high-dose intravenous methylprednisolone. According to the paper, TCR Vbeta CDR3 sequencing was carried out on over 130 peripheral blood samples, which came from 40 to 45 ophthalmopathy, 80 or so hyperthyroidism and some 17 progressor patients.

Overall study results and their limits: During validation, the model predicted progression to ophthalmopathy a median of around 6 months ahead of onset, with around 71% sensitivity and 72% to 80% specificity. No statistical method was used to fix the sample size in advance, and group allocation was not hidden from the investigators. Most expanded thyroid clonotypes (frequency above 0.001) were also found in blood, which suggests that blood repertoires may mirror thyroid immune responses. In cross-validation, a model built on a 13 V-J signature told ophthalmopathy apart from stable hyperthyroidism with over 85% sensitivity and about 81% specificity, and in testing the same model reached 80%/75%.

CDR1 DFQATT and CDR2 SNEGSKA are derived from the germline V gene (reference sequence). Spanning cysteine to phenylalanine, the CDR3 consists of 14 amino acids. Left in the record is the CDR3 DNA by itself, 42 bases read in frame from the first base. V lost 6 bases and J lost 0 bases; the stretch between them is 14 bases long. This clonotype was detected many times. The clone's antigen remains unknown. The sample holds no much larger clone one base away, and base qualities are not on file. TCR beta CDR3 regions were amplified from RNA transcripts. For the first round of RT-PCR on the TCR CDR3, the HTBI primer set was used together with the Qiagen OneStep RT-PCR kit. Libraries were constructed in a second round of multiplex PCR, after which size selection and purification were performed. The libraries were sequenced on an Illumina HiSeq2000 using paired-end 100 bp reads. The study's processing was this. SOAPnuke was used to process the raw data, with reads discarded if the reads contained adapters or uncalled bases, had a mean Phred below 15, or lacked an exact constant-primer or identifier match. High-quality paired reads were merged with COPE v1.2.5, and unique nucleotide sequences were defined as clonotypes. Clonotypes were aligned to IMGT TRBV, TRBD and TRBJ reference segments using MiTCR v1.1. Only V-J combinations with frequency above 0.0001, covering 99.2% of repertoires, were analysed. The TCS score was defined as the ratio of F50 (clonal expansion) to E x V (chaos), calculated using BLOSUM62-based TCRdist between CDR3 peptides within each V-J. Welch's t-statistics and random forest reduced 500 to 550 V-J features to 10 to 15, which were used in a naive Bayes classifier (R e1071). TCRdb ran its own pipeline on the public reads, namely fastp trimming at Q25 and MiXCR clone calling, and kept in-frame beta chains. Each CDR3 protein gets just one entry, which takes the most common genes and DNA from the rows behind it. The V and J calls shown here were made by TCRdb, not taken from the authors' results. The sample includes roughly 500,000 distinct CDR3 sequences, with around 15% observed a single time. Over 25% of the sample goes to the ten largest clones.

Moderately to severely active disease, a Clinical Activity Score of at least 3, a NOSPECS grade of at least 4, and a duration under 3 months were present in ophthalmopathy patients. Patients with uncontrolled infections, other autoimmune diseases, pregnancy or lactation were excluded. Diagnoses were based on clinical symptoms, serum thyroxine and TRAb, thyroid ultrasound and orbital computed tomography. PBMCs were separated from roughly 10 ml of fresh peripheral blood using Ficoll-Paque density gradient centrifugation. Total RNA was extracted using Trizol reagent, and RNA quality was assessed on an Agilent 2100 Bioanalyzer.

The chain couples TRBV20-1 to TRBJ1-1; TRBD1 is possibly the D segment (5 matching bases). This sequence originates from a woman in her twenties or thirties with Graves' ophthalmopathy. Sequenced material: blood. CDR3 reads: CSARKGGVNTEAFF. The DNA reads TGCAGTGCCAGGAAAGGAGGGGTGAACACTGAAGCTTTCTTT.